The source of this T cell receptor beta chain is a study of beta chain features in type 1 diabetes. Whole-study findings and limits: PCR might favor shorter templates, but any such skew would affect patients and controls equally.

Germline assignment: CDR1 MNHEY and CDR2 SVGAGI. Trimming removed 2 bases from V and 6 bases from J, with 9 bases in between. This CDR3 comprises 13 residues. Only a few counts were recorded for this clone. As yet, its antigen is unknown. Per donor, one heparinised blood draw averaged approximately 120 mL. The authors reverse transcribed all of the isolated RNA, so sequencing captured expressed TCRB transcripts. Sequencing used immunoSEQ multiplex PCR; TCRdb keeps in-frame clones, though not all of them. The table includes hundreds of thousands of clones, roughly 17% detected once. The chain uses TRBV6-5 and TRBJ2-3; no clear D gene. Sequences were obtained from naive CD4+ T cells from blood. The clonotype comes from a woman younger than 35 in good health. CDR3 loop: CASSYNGVDTQYF. In nucleotides, the CDR3 is TGTGCCAGCAGTTACAACGGTGTGGATACGCAGTATTTT.